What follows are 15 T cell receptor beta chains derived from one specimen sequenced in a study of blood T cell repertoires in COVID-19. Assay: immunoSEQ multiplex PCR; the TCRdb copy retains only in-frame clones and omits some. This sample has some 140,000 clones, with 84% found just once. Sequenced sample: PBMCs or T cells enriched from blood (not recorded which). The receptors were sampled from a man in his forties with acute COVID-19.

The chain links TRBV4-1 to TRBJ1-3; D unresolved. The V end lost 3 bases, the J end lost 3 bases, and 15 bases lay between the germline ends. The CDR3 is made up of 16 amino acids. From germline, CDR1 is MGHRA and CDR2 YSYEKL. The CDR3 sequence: CASSHPSNPIGNTIYF. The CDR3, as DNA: TGCGCCAGCAGCCACCCCTCTAATCCGATTGGAAACACCATATATTTT.

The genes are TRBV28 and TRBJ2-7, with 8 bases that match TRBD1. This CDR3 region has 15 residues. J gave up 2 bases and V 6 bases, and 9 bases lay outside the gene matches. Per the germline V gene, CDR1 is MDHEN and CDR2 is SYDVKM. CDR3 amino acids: CASRHDRGGPYEQYF. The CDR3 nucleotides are TGTGCCAGCAGACACGACAGGGGTGGCCCCTACGAGCAGTACTTC.

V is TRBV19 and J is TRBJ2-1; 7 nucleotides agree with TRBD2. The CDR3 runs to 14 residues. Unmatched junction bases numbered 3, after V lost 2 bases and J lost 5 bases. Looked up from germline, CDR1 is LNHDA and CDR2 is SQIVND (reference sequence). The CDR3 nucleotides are TGTGCCAGTAGTATATATCTAGCGGACAATGAGCAGTTCTTC. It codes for CASSIYLADNEQFF.

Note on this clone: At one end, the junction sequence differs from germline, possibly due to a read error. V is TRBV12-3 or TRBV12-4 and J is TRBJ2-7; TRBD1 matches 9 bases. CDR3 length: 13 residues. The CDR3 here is CASSFNTGTGKHF. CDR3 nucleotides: TGTGCCAGCAGTTTCAATACAGGGACAGGGAAGCACTTC.

DNA of the CDR3: TGTGCCAGCAGCTTAAAGACAACTGGCTACACCTTC. Residues: CASSLKTTGYTF. The chain carries TRBV5-4 and TRBJ1-2; the D is unclear. Trimming pared 2 bases from V and 7 bases from J, leaving 9 bases between. The CDR3 is 12 residues long. Germline CDR1 reads SGHNT; CDR2 reads YYREEE (reference sequence).

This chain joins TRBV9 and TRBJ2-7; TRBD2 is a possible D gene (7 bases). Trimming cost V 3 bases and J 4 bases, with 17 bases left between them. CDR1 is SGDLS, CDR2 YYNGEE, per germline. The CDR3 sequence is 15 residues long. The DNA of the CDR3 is TGTGCCAGCAGCGAAGCGGGACATCCTACTTACGAGCAGTACTTC. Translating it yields CASSEAGHPTYEQYF.

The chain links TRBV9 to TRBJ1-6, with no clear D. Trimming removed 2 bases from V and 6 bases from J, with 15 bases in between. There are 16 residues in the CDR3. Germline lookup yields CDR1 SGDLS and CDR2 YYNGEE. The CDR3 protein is CASSVSGRESNSPLHF. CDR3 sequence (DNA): TGTGCCAGCAGCGTCTCTGGGCGGGAAAGTAATTCACCCCTCCACTTT.

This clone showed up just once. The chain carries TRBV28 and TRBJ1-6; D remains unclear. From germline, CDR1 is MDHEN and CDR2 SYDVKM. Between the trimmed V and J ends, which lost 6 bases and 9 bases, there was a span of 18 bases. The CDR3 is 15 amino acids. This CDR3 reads CASSPPSQSGSPLHF. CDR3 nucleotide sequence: TGTGCCAGCAGCCCCCCCTCTCAGTCGGGTTCACCCCTCCACTTT. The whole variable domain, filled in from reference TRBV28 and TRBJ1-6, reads DVKVTQSSRYLVKRTGEKVFLECVQDMDHENMFWYRQDPGLGLRLIYFSYDVKMKEKGDIPEGYSVSREKKERFSLILESASTNQTSMYLCASSPPSQSGSPLHFGNGTRLTVT.

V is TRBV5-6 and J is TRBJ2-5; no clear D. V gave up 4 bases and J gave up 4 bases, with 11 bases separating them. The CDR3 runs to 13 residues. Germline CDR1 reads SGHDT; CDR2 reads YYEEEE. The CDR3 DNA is TGTGCCAGCAGCCCCGGTTATGTAGAGACCCAGTACTTC. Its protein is CASSPGYVETQYF.

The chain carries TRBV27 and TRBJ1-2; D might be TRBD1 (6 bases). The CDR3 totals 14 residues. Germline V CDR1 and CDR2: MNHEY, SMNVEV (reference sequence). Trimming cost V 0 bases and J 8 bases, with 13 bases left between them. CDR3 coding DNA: TGTGCCAGCAGTTTATCACAGGGTCATTGGGGCTACACCTTC. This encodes CASSLSQGHWGYTF.

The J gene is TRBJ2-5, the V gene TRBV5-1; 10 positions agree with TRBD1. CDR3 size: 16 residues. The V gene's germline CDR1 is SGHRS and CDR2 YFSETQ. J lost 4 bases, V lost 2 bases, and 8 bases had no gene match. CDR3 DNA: TGCGCCAGCAGCTTTGGAGGACAGGGGGTCAGAGAGACCCAGTACTTC. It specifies CASSFGGQGVRETQYF.

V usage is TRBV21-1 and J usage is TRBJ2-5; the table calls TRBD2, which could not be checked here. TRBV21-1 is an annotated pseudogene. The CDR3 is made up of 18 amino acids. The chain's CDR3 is CASSKIKGTSGRGETQYF. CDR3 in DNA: TGTGCCAGCAGCAAAATCAAGGGGACTAGCGGGAGAGGGGAGACCCAGTACTTC.

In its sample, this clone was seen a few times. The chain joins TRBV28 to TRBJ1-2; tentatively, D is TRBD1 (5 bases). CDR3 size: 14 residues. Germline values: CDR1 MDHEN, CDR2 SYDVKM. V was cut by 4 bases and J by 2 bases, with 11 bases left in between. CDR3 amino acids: CASSSGGGNYGYTF. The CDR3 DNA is TGTGCCAGCAGTTCCGGGGGAGGAAACTATGGCTACACCTTC.

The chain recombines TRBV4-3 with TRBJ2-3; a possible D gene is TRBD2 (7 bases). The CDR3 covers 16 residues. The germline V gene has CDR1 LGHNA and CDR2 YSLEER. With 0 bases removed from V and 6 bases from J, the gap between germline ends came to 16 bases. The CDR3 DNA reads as TGCGCCAGCAGCCAAGAGATCGGGGGGCCGGATGATACGCAGTATTTT. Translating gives CASSQEIGGPDDTQYF.

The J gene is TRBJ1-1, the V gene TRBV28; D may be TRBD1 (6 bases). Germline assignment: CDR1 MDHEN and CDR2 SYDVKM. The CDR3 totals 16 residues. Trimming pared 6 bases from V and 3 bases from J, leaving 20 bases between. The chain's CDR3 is CASSPPGRGTDTEAFF. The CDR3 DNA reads TGTGCCAGCAGCCCGCCGGGGAGGGGGACCGACACTGAAGCTTTCTTT.